This T cell receptor (beta chain) originates from a study of shared clonotypes between healthy human individuals. Study results and limitations: Sorted-subset sequencing, rarefaction showed, was incomplete despite large depth. Clonotypes not shared had lower generation probabilities than those common to all four donors. Naive subsets generally exceeded memory subsets in estimated richness.

Details on this clone: Its antigen is unidentified.

J gave up 4 bases and V 6 bases, and 11 bases lay outside the gene matches. This CDR3 has 15 amino acids. Germline loops: CDR1 SGDLS, CDR2 YYNGEE. Original handling: Filtering differed because ImmunoSEQ produced junction-only sequences that carried no quality scores. The protocol was immunoSEQ multiplex PCR, while the TCRdb copy is restricted to in-frame clones and leaves out a portion. That table is the source of V, J and clone size, and D and trimming were worked out from the DNA. The top ten clones hold 0.1% to 0.15% of a sample with around 2.1 million clones, roughly 95% of them seen once. This receptor was taken from a man younger than 35 in good health. Sequenced material: naive CD4+ T cells sorted from blood. Specified subset: CD45RA+ positively selected. The V and J genes are TRBV9 and TRBJ2-5, with 8 bases lining up with TRBD2. CDR3 sequence reads: CASTLAGGAGETQYF. CDR3 sequence (DNA): TGTGCCAGCACCCTCGCCGGGGGGGCCGGAGAGACCCAGTACTTC.